The 21 T cell receptor beta chains listed next were all sequenced from one sample in a study of control samples from healthy donors and cancer patients. Sequencing used immunoSEQ multiplex PCR; TCRdb keeps in-frame clones, though not all of them. The sample includes around 100,000 clones, roughly 84% seen only once; the top ten take about 18%. The sample taken for sequencing was blood. These receptors were collected from a woman between 50 and 59 years old in good health.

This clone was counted a single time. The chain uses TRBV7-3 and TRBJ2-1; 9 bases align to TRBD2. The trim removed 2 bases at V and 7 bases at J, leaving 3 bases unmatched. Germline V lookup: CDR1 SGHTA, CDR2 FQGTGA. The CDR3 extends over 14 amino acids. This chain's CDR3 is CASSLVLAGNEQFF. CDR3 DNA: TGTGCCAGCAGCTTAGTCCTAGCGGGGAATGAGCAGTTCTTC.

This chain connects TRBV30 to TRBJ1-5, with D possibly matching TRBD1 (5 bases). Germline V lookup: CDR1 GTSNPN, CDR2 SVGIG (reference sequence). This CDR3 spans 14 amino acids. V was cut by 0 bases and J by 8 bases, with 14 bases left in between. CDR3: CAWSVGQGMEPQHF. The CDR3 DNA follows: TGTGCCTGGAGTGTAGGTCAGGGAATGGAGCCCCAGCATTTT.

As DNA, the CDR3 is TGTGCCAGTAGTATGGGGCTCAACACAGATACGCAGTATTTT. This codes for CASSMGLNTDTQYF. The rearrangement joins TRBV19 to TRBJ2-3; perhaps TRBD1 as D (5 bases). Germline V lookup: CDR1 LNHDA, CDR2 SQIVND (reference sequence). The V end was cut by 3 bases, the J end by 2 bases, with 9 bases between. This CDR3 comprises 14 residues.

As regards this clone: Other DNA sequences in the same sample also yield this CDR3. The chain uses TRBV6-5 and TRBJ1-2, with a weak D call TRBD1 (5 bases). V gave up 5 bases and J gave up 3 bases, with 10 bases separating them. Germline V CDR1 and CDR2: MNHEY, SVGAGI. The CDR3 totals 13 residues. CDR3 sequence (DNA): TGTGCCAGCAGTCCAGGGAGTTACTATGGCTACACCTTC. Residues: CASSPGSYYGYTF.

The chain links TRBV11-2 to TRBJ2-3; D may be TRBD2 (5 bases). This CDR3 has 14 amino acids. Germline V gene data show CDR1 as SGHAT and CDR2 as FQNNGV. V lost 5 bases and J 2 bases, leaving 11 bases between the germline ends. CDR3 residues: CASSVQRDTDTQYF. In DNA form, the CDR3 reads TGTGCCAGCAGCGTTCAACGGGACACAGATACGCAGTATTTT. The full variable domain, with the rest looked up from reference TRBV11-2 and TRBJ2-3, is EAGVAQSPRYKIIEKRQSVAFWCNPISGHATLYWYQQILGQGPKLLIQFQNNGVVDDSQLPKDRFSAERLKGVDSTLKIQPAKLEDSAVYLCASSVQRDTDTQYFGPGTRLTVL.

The V and J genes are TRBV6-4 and TRBJ2-2; 9 bases are a match to TRBD1. The CDR3 contains 15 residues. Per germline, CDR1 MRHNA and CDR2 SNTAGT. J gave up 5 bases and V 3 bases, and 4 bases lay outside the gene matches. The DNA for the CDR3 is TGTGCCAGCAGTGAAGGGACAGGGTGGACCGGGGAGCTGTTTTTT. Translated, it gives CASSEGTGWTGELFF.

The J gene is TRBJ1-5, the V gene TRBV6-1, with D perhaps matching TRBD1 (6 bases). The germline V gene has CDR1 MNHNS and CDR2 SASEGT. There are 14 residues in the CDR3. V lost 3 bases and J 5 bases, leaving 11 bases between the germline ends. CDR3 DNA sequence: TGTGCCAGCAGTGAGGACAGCCTTTATCAGCCCCAGCATTTT. This sequence encodes CASSEDSLYQPQHF.

The chain couples TRBV2 to TRBJ1-1; 8 bases align to TRBD1. V gave up 4 bases and J gave up 1 base; unmatched junction bases: 2. The CDR3 contains 14 residues. Germline V gene sequence: CDR1 SNHLY, CDR2 FYNNEI. The CDR3 DNA reads as TGTGCCAGCAGTGCAGGGGGCCGGAACACTGAAGCTTTCTTT. As protein: CASSAGGRNTEAFF.

The gene calls are TRBV19 and TRBJ1-4; D possibly corresponds to TRBD1 (5 bases). The CDR3 has 15 amino acids. Germline V lookup: CDR1 LNHDA, CDR2 SQIVND (reference sequence). Trimming removed 11 bases from V and 8 bases from J, with 24 bases in between. CDR3 amino acids: CASNARDPDLEKLFF. Here the CDR3 DNA reads TGTGCCTCAAACGCCCGGGACCCGGACCTGGAAAAACTGTTTTTT.

CDR3 residues: CASSRVRGTVTDTQYF. The CDR3 nucleotides are TGTGCCAGCAGCCGAGTCCGGGGGACAGTTACAGATACGCAGTATTTT. V and J are TRBV25-1 and TRBJ2-3; D is possibly TRBD1 (7 bases). Trimming cost V 6 bases and J 3 bases, with 19 bases left between them. Germline loops: CDR1 MGHDK, CDR2 SYGVNS. The CDR3 loop spans 16 amino acids.

The chain links TRBV7-2 to TRBJ2-2; maybe TRBD2 (5 bases). CDR3 length: 14 amino acids. V lost 5 bases to trimming and J lost 7 bases, with 14 bases between them. Germline CDR1 SGHTA, CDR2 FQGNSA. The CDR3, as DNA: TGTGCCAGCAGCCTCATTAGCGCGATCGGGGAGCTGTTTTTT. Translating gives CASSLISAIGELFF.

The J gene is TRBJ1-1, the V gene TRBV18, with D maybe TRBD1 (5 bases). The CDR3 is 17 amino acids. Germline V gene data show CDR1 as KGHSH and CDR2 as LQKENI. Trimming removed 1 base from V and 1 base from J, with 16 bases in between. Written as DNA, the CDR3 is TGTGCCAGCTCACCACAACAGGCTTCTGGGGGGAACACTGAAGCTTTCTTT. Residues: CASSPQQASGGNTEAFF.

The chain carries TRBV19 and TRBJ2-1, with D possibly TRBD1 on 5 matching bases. CDR3 length: 14 amino acids. Germline V lookup: CDR1 LNHDA, CDR2 SQIVND (reference sequence). Trimming pared 5 bases from V and 7 bases from J, leaving 15 bases between. The DNA of the CDR3 is TGTGCCAGTAGTCCAGGGATTATGGTGAATGAGCAGTTCTTC. Translated: CASSPGIMVNEQFF. Together with reference TRBV19 and TRBJ2-1, the CDR3 gives the full variable domain: DGGITQSPKYLFRKEGQNVTLSCEQNLNHDAMYWYRQDPGQGLRLIYYSQIVNDFQKGDIAEGYSVSREKKESFPLTVTSAQKNPTAFYLCASSPGIMVNEQFFGPGTRLTVL.

The J gene is TRBJ2-7, the V gene TRBV9, with a tentative D call TRBD2 (6 bases). This CDR3 is built from 12 residues. Trimming removed 4 bases from V and 9 bases from J, with 14 bases in between. The germline V gene has CDR1 SGDLS and CDR2 YYNGEE. In DNA, the CDR3 is TGTGCCAGCAGCCCTCGCGATAGCGGGCAGTACTTC. Translated: CASSPRDSGQYF. Filled out from reference TRBV9 and TRBJ2-7, the complete variable domain reads DSGVTQTPKHLITATGQRVTLRCSPRSGDLSVYWYQQSLDQGLQFLIQYYNGEERAKGNILERFSAQQFPDLHSELNLSSLELGDSALYFCASSPRDSGQYFGPGTRLTVT.

This clone is a singleton in its sample. The chain uses TRBV21-1 and TRBJ2-2. TRBV21-1 is a known pseudogene. The CDR3 is made up of 16 amino acids. CDR3 coding DNA: TGTGCCAGCAGCAAAGTACAATTGGATCCCACCGGGGAGCTGTTTTTT. Translating gives CASSKVQLDPTGELFF.

The CDR3 spells CASSYGGTGNTIYF. CDR3 nucleotides: TGTGCCAGCAGCTATGGGGGAACTGGAAACACCATATATTTT. The chain carries TRBV6-5 and TRBJ1-3; TRBD1 is a possible D gene (5 bases). Between the trimmed V and J ends, which lost 6 bases and 2 bases, there was a span of 11 bases. CDR3 length: 14 residues. CDR1 MNHEY and CDR2 SVGAGI come from the germline V gene.

This clone was detected only a few times. The J gene is TRBJ1-2, the V gene TRBV5-4; no clear D gene. Germline CDR1 reads SGHNT; CDR2 reads YYREEE (reference sequence). The CDR3 consists of 11 residues. V lost 4 bases to trimming and J lost 8 bases, with 9 bases between them. The CDR3 is CASSQVGGYTF. The DNA of the CDR3 is TGTGCCAGCAGCCAAGTGGGGGGCTACACCTTC.

The chain recombines TRBV7-9 with TRBJ1-2, with D hard to call. V lost 5 bases, J lost 0 bases, and 4 bases lay in between. Per germline, CDR1 SEHNR and CDR2 FQNEAQ (reference sequence). The CDR3 is 12 residues long. CDR3 region: CASSDTNYGYTF. CDR3 nucleotide sequence: TGTGCCAGCAGCGATACTAACTATGGCTACACCTTC.

The V gene is TRBV3-1 (or the pseudogene TRBV3-2), the J gene TRBJ2-3; 8 positions match TRBD2. Germline loops: CDR1 LGHDT, CDR2 YNNKEL (reference sequence). V lost 0 bases and J lost 2; bases outside the gene matches: 7. This CDR3 contains 17 residues. CDR3: CASSQEALAGFTDTQYF. CDR3 DNA sequence: TGTGCCAGCAGCCAAGAAGCTTTAGCGGGGTTCACAGATACGCAGTATTTT.

In this sample, this clone turned up a few times. The rearrangement uses TRBV30 and TRBJ1-3; unclear D gene. The CDR3 is made up of 13 amino acids. V gave up 4 bases and J gave up 0 bases, with 7 bases separating them. From germline, CDR1 is GTSNPN and CDR2 SVGIG (reference sequence). The CDR3 DNA is TGTGCCTGGACTTACAGCTCTGGAAACACCATATATTTT. This sequence encodes CAWTYSSGNTIYF.

The chain employs TRBV5-1 and TRBJ2-3, with 7 bases that match TRBD1. J lost 0 bases, V lost 3 bases, and 7 bases had no gene match. CDR1 and CDR2 from the germline V gene are SGHRS and YFSETQ. The CDR3 loop spans 16 amino acids. The CDR3: CASSSTGVTSTDTQYF. The DNA for the CDR3 is TGCGCCAGCAGCTCTACAGGGGTAACTAGCACAGATACGCAGTATTTT.